This record concerns one TCR beta chain sequence. The data belong to a study of blood T cell repertoires in COVID-19. Looking at the study overall: PBMCs, B-cell-depleted T cells, or T cells were the source of the cDNA or gDNA that made up the material.

The germline V gene encodes CDR1 SEHNR and CDR2 FQNEAQ (reference sequence). V lost 3 bases and J 7 bases, leaving 10 bases between the germline ends. The CDR3 length is 13 residues. Authors' analysis steps: Reference gene primer amplification in the assay estimated nucleated cell counts. Using immunoSEQ multiplex PCR, the repertoire was profiled, and TCRdb retains in-frame clones only, with some absent. V and J calls and clone size are those listed in that table; D and trimming were worked out from the DNA. The sample consists of some 190,000 clones, roughly 76% of them appearing once. The sample comprised peripheral blood. The chain couples TRBV7-9 to TRBJ1-5; no definite D call. The source is a woman aged 45-59 years with active or convalescent COVID-19. CDR3 sequence (DNA): TGTGCCAGCAGCTTGATGGGCGAACAGCCCCAGCATTTT. Encoded protein: CASSLMGEQPQHF. The entire variable domain, with the rest obtained from reference TRBV7-9 and TRBJ1-5, is as follows: DTGVSQNPRHKITKRGQNVTFRCDPISEHNRLYWYRQTLGQGPEFLTYFQNEAQLEKSRLLSDRFSAERPKGSFSTLEIQRTEQGDSAMYLCASSLMGEQPQHFGDGTRLSIL.